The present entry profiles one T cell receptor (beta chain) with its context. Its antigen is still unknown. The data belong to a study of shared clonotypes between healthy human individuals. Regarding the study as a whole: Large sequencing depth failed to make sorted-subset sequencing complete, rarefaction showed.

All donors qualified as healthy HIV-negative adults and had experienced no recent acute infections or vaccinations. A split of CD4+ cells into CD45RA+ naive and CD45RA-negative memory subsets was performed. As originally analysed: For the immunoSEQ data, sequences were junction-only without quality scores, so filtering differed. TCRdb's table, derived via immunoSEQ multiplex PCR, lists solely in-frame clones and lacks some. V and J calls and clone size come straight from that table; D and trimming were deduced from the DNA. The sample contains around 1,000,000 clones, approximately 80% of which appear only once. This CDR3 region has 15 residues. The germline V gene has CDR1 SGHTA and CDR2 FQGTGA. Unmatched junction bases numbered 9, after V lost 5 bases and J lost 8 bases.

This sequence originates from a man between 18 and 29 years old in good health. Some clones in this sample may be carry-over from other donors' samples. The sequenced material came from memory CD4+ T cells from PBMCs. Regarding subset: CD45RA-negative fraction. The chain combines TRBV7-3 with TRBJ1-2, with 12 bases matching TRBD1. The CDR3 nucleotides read TGTGCCAGCAGCCCAGGAGGGACAGGGGGCAGGGGCTACACCTTC. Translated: CASSPGGTGGRGYTF.